The 3 T cell receptor beta chains below were found in one sample sequenced in a study of Graves' ophthalmopathy and Graves' hyperthyroidism (dated by TCRdb to the late 2010s). Sequencing took place on an Illumina HiSeq 2000. For repertoire sequencing, the TCR beta CDR3 regions were amplified from RNA transcripts. A first-round RT-PCR used HTBI primers with the Qiagen OneStep RT-PCR kit, followed by a second-round multiplex PCR, size selection and purification. The public reads were quality trimmed at Q25 with fastp and then assembled into clones with MiXCR by TCRdb, keeping productive beta chains. Identical CDR3 protein sequences are pooled into one entry, listed with their most common genes and DNA. The sample table lists about 400,000 distinct CDR3 sequences, approximately 16% of them with a count of one. The ten largest clones capture 1.6% of the sample. Sequencing used peripheral blood. The receptors here all came from a woman aged 18-30 years with Graves' ophthalmopathy. Donor details come from another sample of the same person, matched by shared clones.

This clonotype was counted ten times or more. The chain carries TRBV5-6 and TRBJ1-1; 9 bases are shared with TRBD1. Trimming at V came to 4 bases and at J to 4 bases, leaving 8 bases not matched to a gene. CDR1 SGHDT and CDR2 YYEEEE come from the germline V gene. The length of the CDR3 is 15 residues. CDR3 sequence: CASSPRTGVGTEAFF. DNA of the CDR3: TGTGCCAGCAGCCCCAGGACAGGGGTAGGCACTGAAGCTTTCTTT.

This clonotype was counted ten times or more. V and J are TRBV20-1 and TRBJ1-2, with D unresolved. The CDR3 totals 12 residues. Germline assignment: CDR1 DFQATT and CDR2 SNEGSKA (reference sequence). Deletions cut 5 bases from V and 2 bases from J, with 9 bases between. The CDR3 nucleotides read TGCAGTGCTTATACCCGAAACTATGGCTACACCTTC. This translates into CSAYTRNYGYTF.

V and J are TRBV2 and TRBJ2-7; TRBD2 aligns across 9 bases. Germline values: CDR1 SNHLY, CDR2 FYNNEI. The CDR3 length is 15 residues. Trimming removed 5 bases from V and 4 bases from J; junction bases left unmatched: 9. CDR3 protein: CASSKIAGEGYEQYF. For the CDR3, the DNA is TGTGCCAGCAGTAAGATAGCGGGAGAAGGGTACGAGCAGTACTTC.